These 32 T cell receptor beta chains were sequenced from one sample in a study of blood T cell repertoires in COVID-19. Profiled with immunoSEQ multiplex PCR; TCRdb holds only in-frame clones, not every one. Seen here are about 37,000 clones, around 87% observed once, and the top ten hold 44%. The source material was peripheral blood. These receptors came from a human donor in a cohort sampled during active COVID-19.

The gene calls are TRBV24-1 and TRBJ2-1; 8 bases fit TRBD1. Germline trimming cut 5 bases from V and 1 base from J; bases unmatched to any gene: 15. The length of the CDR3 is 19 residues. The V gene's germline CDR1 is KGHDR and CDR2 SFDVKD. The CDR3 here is CATSVSKDLRGPSYNEQFF. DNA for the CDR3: TGTGCCACCAGTGTGAGCAAGGACCTCAGGGGGCCGTCCTACAATGAGCAGTTCTTC.

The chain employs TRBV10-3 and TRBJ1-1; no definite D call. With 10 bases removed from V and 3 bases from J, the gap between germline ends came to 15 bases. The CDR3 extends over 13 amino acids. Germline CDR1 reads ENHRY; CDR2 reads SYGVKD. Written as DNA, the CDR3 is TGTGCCACCCTATCCTTGCCGGACACTGAAGCTTTCTTT. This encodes CATLSLPDTEAFF.

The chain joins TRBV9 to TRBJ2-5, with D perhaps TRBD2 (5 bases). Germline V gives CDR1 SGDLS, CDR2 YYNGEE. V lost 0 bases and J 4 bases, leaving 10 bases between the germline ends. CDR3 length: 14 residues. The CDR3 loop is CASSVDEGLETQYF. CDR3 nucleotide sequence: TGTGCCAGCAGCGTAGATGAGGGTCTAGAGACCCAGTACTTC.

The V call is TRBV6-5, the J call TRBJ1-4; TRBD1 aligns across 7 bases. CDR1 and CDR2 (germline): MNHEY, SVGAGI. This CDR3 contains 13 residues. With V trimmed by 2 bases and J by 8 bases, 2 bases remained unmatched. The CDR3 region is CASSYRDREKLFF. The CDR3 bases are TGTGCCAGCAGTTACCGGGACAGAGAAAAACTGTTTTTT.

For the CDR3, the DNA is TGCGCCAGCAGCTTGGGGACTACCGGGAACACTGAAGCTTTCTTT. Translation: CASSLGTTGNTEAFF. The genes are TRBV5-1 and TRBJ1-1; D unresolved. The germline CDR1 and CDR2 sequences are SGHRS and YFSETQ. Trimming pared 0 bases from V and 1 base from J, leaving 10 bases between. This CDR3 has 15 residues. Supplemented by reference TRBV5-1 and TRBJ1-1, the full variable domain reads KAGVTQTPRYLIKTRGQQVTLSCSPISGHRSVSWYQQTPGQGLQFLFEYFSETQRNKGNFPGRFSGRQFSNSRSEMNVSTLELGDSALYLCASSLGTTGNTEAFFGQGTRLTVV.

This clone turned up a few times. CDR3 residues: CASSRDRGKNYGYTF. The CDR3 DNA reads TGCGCCAGCAGCCGGGACAGGGGGAAGAACTATGGCTACACCTTC. The V call is TRBV5-1, the J call TRBJ1-2; 11 bases line up with TRBD1. CDR1 and CDR2 (germline): SGHRS, YFSETQ. This CDR3 spans 15 amino acids. V lost 4 bases, J lost 2 bases, and 4 bases stayed unmatched.

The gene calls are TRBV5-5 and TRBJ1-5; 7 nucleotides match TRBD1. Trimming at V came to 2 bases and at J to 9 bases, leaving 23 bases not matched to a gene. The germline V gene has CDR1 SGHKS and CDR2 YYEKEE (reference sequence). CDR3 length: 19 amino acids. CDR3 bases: TGTGCCAGCAGCTTAACCCCCGGGGTTACGGGACAGACATCACGGCCCCAGCATTTT. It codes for CASSLTPGVTGQTSRPQHF.

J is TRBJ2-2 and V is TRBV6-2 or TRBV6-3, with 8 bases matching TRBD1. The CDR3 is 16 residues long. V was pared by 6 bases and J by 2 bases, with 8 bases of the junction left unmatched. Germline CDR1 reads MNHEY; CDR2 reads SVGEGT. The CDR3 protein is CASSSGQGTNTGELFF. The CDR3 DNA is TGTGCCAGCAGCTCTGGACAGGGAACAAACACCGGGGAGCTGTTTTTT.

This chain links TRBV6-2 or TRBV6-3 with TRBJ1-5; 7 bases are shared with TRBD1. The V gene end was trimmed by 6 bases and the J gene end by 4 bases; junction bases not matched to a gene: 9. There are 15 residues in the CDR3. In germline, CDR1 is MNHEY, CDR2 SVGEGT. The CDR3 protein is CASSRTGTANQPQHF. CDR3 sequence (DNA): TGTGCCAGCAGCCGCACCGGGACAGCGAATCAGCCCCAGCATTTT.

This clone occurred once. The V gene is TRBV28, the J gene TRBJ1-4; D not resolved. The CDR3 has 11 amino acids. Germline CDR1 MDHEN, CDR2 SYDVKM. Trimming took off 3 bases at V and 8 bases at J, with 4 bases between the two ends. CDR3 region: CASSFREKLFF. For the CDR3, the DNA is TGTGCCAGCAGTTTCAGGGAAAAACTGTTTTTT.

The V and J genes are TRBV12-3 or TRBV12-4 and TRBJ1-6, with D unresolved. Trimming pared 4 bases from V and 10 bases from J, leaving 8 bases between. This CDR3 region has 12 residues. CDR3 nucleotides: TGTGCCAGCAGTTCTTCCCCCTCACCCCTCCACTTT. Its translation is CASSSSPSPLHF.

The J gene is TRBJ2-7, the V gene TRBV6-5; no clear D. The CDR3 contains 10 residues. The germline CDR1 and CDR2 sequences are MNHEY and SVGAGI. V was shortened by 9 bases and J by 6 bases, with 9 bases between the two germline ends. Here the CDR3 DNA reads TGTGCCAGTCCCTCGGGCGAGCAGTACTTC. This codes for CASPSGEQYF.

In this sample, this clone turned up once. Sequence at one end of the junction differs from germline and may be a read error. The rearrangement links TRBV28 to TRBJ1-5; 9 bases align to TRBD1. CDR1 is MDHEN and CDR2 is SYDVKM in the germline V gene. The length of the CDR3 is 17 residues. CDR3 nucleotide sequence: TGTGCGAGCAAGTGGGACAGGGTTACATATAGCAATCAGCCCCAGCATTTT. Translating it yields CASKWDRVTYSNQPQHF.

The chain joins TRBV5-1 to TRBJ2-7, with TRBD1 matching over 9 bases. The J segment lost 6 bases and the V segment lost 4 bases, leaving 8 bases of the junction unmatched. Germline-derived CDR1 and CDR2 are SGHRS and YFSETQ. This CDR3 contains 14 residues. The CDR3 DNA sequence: TGCGCCAGCAGCGCCCGGACAGGGGAAGGCGAGCAGTACTTC. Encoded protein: CASSARTGEGEQYF.

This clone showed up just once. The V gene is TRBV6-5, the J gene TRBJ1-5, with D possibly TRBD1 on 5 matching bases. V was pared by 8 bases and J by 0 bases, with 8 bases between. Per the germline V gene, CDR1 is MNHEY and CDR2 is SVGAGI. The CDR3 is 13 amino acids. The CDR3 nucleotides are TGTGCCAGCGCGGGACTTAGCAATCAGCCCCAGCATTTT. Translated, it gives CASAGLSNQPQHF.

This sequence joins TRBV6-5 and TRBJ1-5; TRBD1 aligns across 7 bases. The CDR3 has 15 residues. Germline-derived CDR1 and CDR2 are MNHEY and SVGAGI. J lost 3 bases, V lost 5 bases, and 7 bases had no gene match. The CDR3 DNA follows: TGTGCCAGCAGTATTGGGACAGCTTTCAATCAGCCCCAGCATTTT. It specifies CASSIGTAFNQPQHF.

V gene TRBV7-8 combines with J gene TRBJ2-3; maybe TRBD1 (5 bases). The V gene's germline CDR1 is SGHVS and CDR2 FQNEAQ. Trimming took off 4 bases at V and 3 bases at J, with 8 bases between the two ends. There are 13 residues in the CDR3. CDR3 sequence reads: CASSSGITDTQYF. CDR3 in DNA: TGTGCCAGCAGCTCAGGGATTACAGATACGCAGTATTTT.

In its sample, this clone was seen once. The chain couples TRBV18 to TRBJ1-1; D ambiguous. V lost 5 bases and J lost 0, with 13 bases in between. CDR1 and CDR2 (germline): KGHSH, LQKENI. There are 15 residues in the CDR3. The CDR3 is CASSEYEGVNTEAFF. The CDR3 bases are TGTGCCAGCTCAGAGTATGAGGGTGTGAACACTGAAGCTTTCTTT.

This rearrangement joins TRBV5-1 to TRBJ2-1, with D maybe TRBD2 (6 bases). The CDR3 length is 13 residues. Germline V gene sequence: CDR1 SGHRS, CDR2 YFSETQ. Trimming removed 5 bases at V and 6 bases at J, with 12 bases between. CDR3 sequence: CASREGSGNEQFF. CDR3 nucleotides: TGCGCCAGCAGGGAGGGTTCCGGCAATGAGCAGTTCTTC.

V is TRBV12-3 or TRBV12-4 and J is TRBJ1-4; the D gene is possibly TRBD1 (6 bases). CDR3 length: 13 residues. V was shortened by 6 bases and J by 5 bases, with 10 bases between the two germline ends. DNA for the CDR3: TGTGCCAGCAGCCGGGGACACAATGAAAAACTGTTTTTT. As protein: CASSRGHNEKLFF.

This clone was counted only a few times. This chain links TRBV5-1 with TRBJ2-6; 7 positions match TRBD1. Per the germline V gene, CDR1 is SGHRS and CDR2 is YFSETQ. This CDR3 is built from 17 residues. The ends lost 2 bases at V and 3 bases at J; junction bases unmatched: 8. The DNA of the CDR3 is TGCGCCAGCAGCTTCGGGGCCGGGACAGTTGGGGCCAACGTCCTGACTTTC. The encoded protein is CASSFGAGTVGANVLTF. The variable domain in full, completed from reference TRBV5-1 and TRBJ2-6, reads KAGVTQTPRYLIKTRGQQVTLSCSPISGHRSVSWYQQTPGQGLQFLFEYFSETQRNKGNFPGRFSGRQFSNSRSEMNVSTLELGDSALYLCASSFGAGTVGANVLTFGAGSRLTVL.

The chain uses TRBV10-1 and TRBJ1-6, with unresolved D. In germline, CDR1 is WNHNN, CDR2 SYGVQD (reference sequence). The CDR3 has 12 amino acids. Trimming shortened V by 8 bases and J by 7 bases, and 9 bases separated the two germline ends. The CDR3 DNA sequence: TGCGCCAGCCGGTTGAAGAATTCACCCCTCCACTTT. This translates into CASRLKNSPLHF.

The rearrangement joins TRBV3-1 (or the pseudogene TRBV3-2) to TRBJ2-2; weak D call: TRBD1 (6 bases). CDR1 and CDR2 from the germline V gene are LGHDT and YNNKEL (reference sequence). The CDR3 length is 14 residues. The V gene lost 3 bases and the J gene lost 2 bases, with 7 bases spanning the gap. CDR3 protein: CASSQGQNTGELFF. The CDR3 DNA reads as TGTGCCAGCAGCCAGGGACAAAACACCGGGGAGCTGTTTTTT.

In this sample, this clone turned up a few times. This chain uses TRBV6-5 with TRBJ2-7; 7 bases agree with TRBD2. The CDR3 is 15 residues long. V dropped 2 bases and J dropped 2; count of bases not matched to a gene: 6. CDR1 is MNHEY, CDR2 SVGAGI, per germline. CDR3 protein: CASSYGAGPPYEQYF. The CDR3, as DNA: TGTGCCAGCAGTTACGGAGCGGGGCCCCCCTACGAGCAGTACTTC.

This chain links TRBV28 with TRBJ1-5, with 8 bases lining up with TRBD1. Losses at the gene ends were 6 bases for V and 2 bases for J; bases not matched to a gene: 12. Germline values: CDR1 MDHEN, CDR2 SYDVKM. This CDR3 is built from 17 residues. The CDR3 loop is CASSLGQGRLRNQPQHF. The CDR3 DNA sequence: TGTGCCAGCAGCTTAGGACAGGGCAGGCTTCGCAATCAGCCCCAGCATTTT.

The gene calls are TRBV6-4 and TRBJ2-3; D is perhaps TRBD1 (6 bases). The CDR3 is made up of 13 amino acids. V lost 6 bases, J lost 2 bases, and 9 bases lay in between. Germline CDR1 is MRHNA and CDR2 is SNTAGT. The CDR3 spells CASSGTHTDTQYF. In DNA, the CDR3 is TGTGCCAGCAGCGGGACACACACAGATACGCAGTATTTT.

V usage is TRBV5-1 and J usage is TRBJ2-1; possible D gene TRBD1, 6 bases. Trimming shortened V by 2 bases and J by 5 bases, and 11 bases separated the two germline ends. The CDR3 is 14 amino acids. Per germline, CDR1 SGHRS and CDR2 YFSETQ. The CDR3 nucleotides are TGCGCCAGCAGCTTCCCGGGACAACACAATGAGCAGTTCTTC. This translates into CASSFPGQHNEQFF.

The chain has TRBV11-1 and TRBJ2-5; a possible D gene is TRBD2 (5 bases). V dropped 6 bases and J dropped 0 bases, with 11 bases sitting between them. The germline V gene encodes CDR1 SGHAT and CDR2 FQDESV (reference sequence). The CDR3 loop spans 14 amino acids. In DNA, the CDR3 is TGTGCCAGCAGTGAACTCGGGAACCAAGAGACCCAGTACTTC. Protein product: CASSELGNQETQYF.

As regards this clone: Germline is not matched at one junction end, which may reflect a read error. CDR3: CASSLVTPRLMNTEAFF. The CDR3 region has the DNA TGTGCTAGCAGCTTAGTTACTCCCCGCCTCATGAACACTGAAGCTTTCTTT. The chain is built from TRBV7-7 and TRBJ1-1; no clear D gene. Germline V gives CDR1 SSHAT, CDR2 FNYEAQ (reference sequence). This CDR3 is 17 amino acids long.

The CDR3 loop reads CASSELTGEDTQYF. For the CDR3, the DNA is TGTGCCAGCAGTGAACTAACGGGGGAGGATACGCAGTATTTT. The J gene is TRBJ2-3, the V gene TRBV2, with a tentative D call TRBD2 (6 bases). The V end lost 2 bases, the J end lost 6 bases, and 12 bases lay between the germline ends. Per the germline V gene, CDR1 is SNHLY and CDR2 is FYNNEI. This CDR3 has 14 residues.

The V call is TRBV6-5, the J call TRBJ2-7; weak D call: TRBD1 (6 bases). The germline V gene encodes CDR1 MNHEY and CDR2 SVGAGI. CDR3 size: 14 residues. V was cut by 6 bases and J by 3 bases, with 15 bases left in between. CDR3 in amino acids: CASSKGQLNYEQYF. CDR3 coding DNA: TGTGCCAGCAGCAAGGGACAACTAAACTACGAGCAGTACTTC.

The CDR3 DNA reads as TGTGCCAGCAATAGCGGGGGGGCGAAAGATACGCAGTATTTT. Its protein is CASNSGGAKDTQYF. This chain connects TRBV9 to TRBJ2-3; TRBD2 aligns across 11 bases. Trimming removed 6 bases from V and 5 bases from J; junction bases left unmatched: 5. The CDR3 is 14 residues long. Germline CDR1 is SGDLS and CDR2 is YYNGEE.